The T cell receptor beta chain described here comes from a study of Graves' ophthalmopathy and Graves' hyperthyroidism. Whole-study context: Sampling took place at initial diagnosis, with peripheral blood obtained before any treatment. General study points: Clonotypes were expanded in thyroid at above 0.001 frequency, and most also appeared in blood.

Scientists amplified the TCR beta CDR3 regions from RNA transcripts. A first-round RT-PCR used HTBI primers, followed by a second-round multiplex PCR. MiXCR, run by TCRdb on the multiplex PCR reads, gives a single entry per CDR3 protein. This sample yields 200,000 to 250,000 distinct CDR3 sequences, of which around a fifth are seen a single time; roughly 40% belongs to the top ten. On this clonotype itself: Its target is unknown.

CDR1 is ENHRY, CDR2 SYGVKD, per germline. CDR3 size: 14 residues. The specimen was peripheral blood. The chain combines TRBV10-3 with TRBJ2-7, with a weak D call TRBD1 (5 bases). Judging by the DNA end, TRBJ2-4 fits better; the J call may be wrong. This sequence originates from a woman aged 50 to 60 with Graves' ophthalmopathy. CDR3 DNA: TGTGCCACGTCGACAGCTCTAGCCAAAAACATTCAGTACTTC. Amino acid sequence: CATSTALAKNIQYF.